The rows below give T cell receptor beta chains drawn from one sample of a study of technical replicates of blood from several donors. The method was immunoSEQ multiplex PCR; TCRdb's version includes in-frame clones alone and lacks a portion of them. This table holds about 88,000 clones, around 92% found once. The sample comprised T cells isolated from PBMCs. Receptor source: a human donor in good health. Both conserved end residues are part of each CDR3. The order of the fields is clone size, J gene, V gene, D gene, CDR3 DNA, CDR3 protein. A D gene is named only where the DNA matches it firmly. Some rows mark clone size as missing; the rest say once, few, many or name a class of expanded clone.

. TRBJ2-3 TRBV19 TRBD2 TGTGCCAGTAGTATAAGCGGGGGCCTTAGCACAGATACGCAGTATTTT CASSISGGLSTDTQYF
few TRBJ1-5 TRBV7-9 . TGTGCCAGCAGTACAGCGGGAGGAGGTGGCAATCAGCCCCAGCATTTT CASSTAGGGGNQPQHF
. TRBJ1-5 TRBV19 . TGTGCCAGTAGTACGCTTGGGGAGAATCAGCCCCAGCATTTT CASSTLGENQPQHF
. TRBJ2-7 TRBV30 . TGTGCCTGGAGTGTAGGGGAAACCTACGAGCAGTACTTC CAWSVGETYEQYF
. TRBJ2-3 TRBV9 TRBD2 TGTGCCAGCAGCACAAGCGGGGGGGCCGGAGATACGCAGTATTTT CASSTSGGAGDTQYF
. TRBJ2-7 TRBV5-5 TRBD1 TGTGCCAGCAGCGGGGGGACAGGGGAATACGAGCAGTACTTC CASSGGTGEYEQYF
. TRBJ2-1 TRBV27 . TGTGCCAGCAGTTTAGGGGTGGACTTCCCCAACGCAAATGAGCAGTTCTTC CASSLGVDFPNANEQFF
. TRBJ2-1 TRBV6-1 TRBD2 TGTGCCAGCAGTGAAGGCGCGGGGGGACACAATGAGCAGTTCTTC CASSEGAGGHNEQFF
. TRBJ1-2 TRBV6-4 . TGTGCCAGCAGTGGGAGTTGGACCGGGACTAGGGATGGCTACACCTTC CASSGSWTGTRDGYTF
once TRBJ2-1 TRBV4-2 . TGTGCCAGCAGCCAAGATGCCCTAGCGTGGGCCCGTGAGCAGTTCTTC CASSQDALAWAREQFF
. TRBJ1-4 TRBV9 TRBD1 TGTGCCAGCAGCGTAGCAAGTGGAGGGGGCGGTGAAAAACTGTTTTTT CASSVASGGGGEKLFF
once TRBJ2-2 TRBV5-1 TRBD2 TGCGCCAGCAGCTTAGGAGGGAGCGGGGGCCTCACCGGGGAGCTGTTTTTT CASSLGGSGGLTGELFF
. TRBJ2-6 TRBV28 . TGTGCCAGCAGTTTTCTGTCTGGGGCCAACGTCCTGACTTTC CASSFLSGANVLTF
. TRBJ2-7 TRBV4-1 . TGCGCCAGCAGTTTTAGGGAGTCCGGGAATCTCTACGAGCAGTACTTC CASSFRESGNLYEQYF
. TRBJ1-4 TRBV6-5 . TGTGCCAGCAGTTATTCCCAGGCTACTAATGAAAAACTGTTTTTT CASSYSQATNEKLFF
. TRBJ1-2 TRBV18 TRBD1 TGTGCCAGCTCACCTCCGGGACAGCGAGAATATGGCTACACCTTC CASSPPGQREYGYTF
. TRBJ2-2 TRBV29-1 . TGCAGCGTTGAAAGTTCCCAGGGGGGCACCGGGGAGCTGTTTTTT CSVESSQGGTGELFF
. TRBJ1-1 TRBV18 . TGTGCCAGCTCACCCAGCAGGCGCATGAACACTGAAGCTTTCTTT CASSPSRRMNTEAFF
. TRBJ1-3 TRBV7-7 TRBD1 TGTGCTAGCAGCTCCGGGACAGGGACTGGAAACACCATATATTTT CASSSGTGTGNTIYF
. TRBJ1-2 TRBV27 TRBD1 TGTGCCCCGCCAACCAGACAGGGATTTAGAGATGGCTACACCTTC CAPPTRQGFRDGYTF
. TRBJ2-7 TRBV25-1 TRBD2 TGTGCCAGCTCGACGGGAGGGGAAATCCCCTACGAGCAGTACTTC CASSTGGEIPYEQYF
. TRBJ1-3 TRBV28 . TGTGCCAGCAGTAACTTTCAGGGTGCGGGAAACACCATATATTTT CASSNFQGAGNTIYF
once TRBJ1-6 TRBV15 TRBD1 TGTGCCACCAGCAGAGATCTAACAGGGGGCTGGTCACCCCTCCACTTT CATSRDLTGGWSPLHF
. TRBJ2-1 TRBV6-1 . TGTGCCAGCAGTGGAGTTACGGGGGGCCCCTACAATGAGCAGTTCTTC CASSGVTGGPYNEQFF
. TRBJ2-1 TRBV27 . TGTGCCAGCAGGGGGGGTTTCCACCAACGCGACAATGAGCAGTTCTTC CASRGGFHQRDNEQFF
. TRBJ2-7 TRBV7-9 . TGTGCCAGCAGCTTAGGAGGTGGTCGAGAGCAGTACTTC CASSLGGGREQYF
. TRBJ2-1 TRBV7-6 TRBD2 TGTGCCAGCAGCTTACAAGGGCTAGCGGGGATGGATGAGCAGTTCTTC CASSLQGLAGMDEQFF
. TRBJ2-1 TRBV18 . TGTGCCAGCTCACCTCTAGCGTCCACCTACAATGAGCAGTTCTTC CASSPLASTYNEQFF
. TRBJ1-5 TRBV18 . TGTGCCAGTTCAGCGGGGGTTCAGCCCCAGCATTTT CASSAGVQPQHF
. TRBJ2-7 TRBV10-1 TRBD1 TGCGCCAGCAGTGAGTCCGGACAGGGCATAGCCAAGTACTTC CASSESGQGIAKYF
. TRBJ2-1 TRBV10-2 TRBD2 TGCGCCAGCAGCGACACGGGCGGGAGCTACAATGAGCAGTTCTTC CASSDTGGSYNEQFF
. TRBJ2-5 TRBV6-6 TRBD2 TGTGCCAGCGCTAGGGGAGGGGAAGAGACCCAGTACTTC CASARGGEETQYF
. TRBJ2-2 TRBV25-1 . TGTGCCAGCAGTGAATCCATGAACACCGGGGAGCTGTTTTTT CASSESMNTGELFF
. TRBJ2-1 TRBV25-1 . TGTGCCAGCAGTGACAGGGGTCTATACAATGAGCAGTTCTTC CASSDRGLYNEQFF
. TRBJ2-7 TRBV7-9 . TGTGCCAGCAGCTCCCCAGGGACCTACGAGCAGTACTTC CASSSPGTYEQYF
. TRBJ2-1 TRBV7-9 . TGTGCCAGCAGCTCGACAGCAACTACTGGACCCTACAATGAGCAGTTCTTC CASSSTATTGPYNEQFF
. TRBJ2-3 TRBV10-3 . TGTGCCATCAGTTGGGACACAGACACAGATACGCAGTATTTT CAISWDTDTDTQYF
. TRBJ2-5 TRBV7-6 . TGTGCCAGCAGCCCCCCAAAAGAGACCCAGTACTTC CASSPPKETQYF
. TRBJ1-2 TRBV7-2 . TGTGCCAGCAGCCCGTCGACATATGGCTACACCTTC CASSPSTYGYTF
. TRBJ2-3 TRBV5-1 . TGCGCCAGCAGCTTGTCGAATCAGGATACGCAGTATTTT CASSLSNQDTQYF
once TRBJ1-1 TRBV27 TRBD1 TGTGCCAGCAGCAGAAAAATCGGGACAGGGATACCCATGAACACTGAAGCTTTCTTT CASSRKIGTGIPMNTEAFF
. TRBJ2-5 TRBV29-1 . TGCAGCGTTGTCCCCGCGGGAGAGACCCAGTACTTC CSVVPAGETQYF
. TRBJ2-7 TRBV7-9 . TGTGCCAGCAGCTTAATCGGGGCGGGGGAGCAGTACTTC CASSLIGAGEQYF
. TRBJ2-3 TRBV6-1 TRBD2 TGTGCCAGCAGTGAACTGACTAGCTCCTACACAGATACGCAGTATTTT CASSELTSSYTDTQYF
. TRBJ1-4 TRBV19 . TGTGCCAGTAGTATAGTCCCGGTACAAAAACTGTTTTTT CASSIVPVQKLFF